The rows below give T cell receptor beta chains drawn from one sample of a study of blood T cell repertoires in COVID-19. Produced via immunoSEQ multiplex PCR; TCRdb's table is partial and in-frame only. The sample records approximately 310,000 clones, approximately 89% being singletons. The sequenced sample consisted of peripheral blood. The receptors shown here come from a woman aged 45-65 years who had recovered from COVID-19. Both conserved end residues are part of each CDR3. Each record gives: J gene, D gene, V gene, CDR3 protein. The D gene is left open where the match is weak.

TRBJ2-7 TRBD1 TRBV11-2 CASTAGGDYEQYF
TRBJ2-1 TRBD2 TRBV15 CATSRDLSAGGGNEQFF
TRBJ2-7 NA TRBV6-2/TRBV6-3 CASSEARIREQYF
TRBJ1-1 TRBD1 TRBV7-2 CATGQVQDTEAFF
TRBJ2-3 NA TRBV9 CASSVRQGGDTQYF
TRBJ1-5 NA TRBV15 CATSRVGQGNQPQHF
TRBJ1-5 NA TRBV19 CASSIHREGQPQHF
TRBJ2-1 TRBD2 TRBV28 CASSLAGEGYNEQFF
TRBJ2-1 NA TRBV5-6 CASSSNREQNELWNEQFF
TRBJ2-2 NA TRBV30 CAWNRGTGGELFF
TRBJ2-5 NA TRBV7-2 CASSGGWGYQETQYF
TRBJ1-2 TRBD1 TRBV6-2/TRBV6-3 CASSTLDRVYGYTF
TRBJ1-5 NA TRBV19 CASSIGQRGRHRSQPQHF
TRBJ1-5 NA TRBV19 CASSIVSQPQHF
TRBJ2-5 NA TRBV4-2 CASSQEPLEETQYF
TRBJ1-4 TRBD1 TRBV29-1 CSVQTGGYEKLFF
TRBJ2-2 NA TRBV5-1 CASSGGTTGELFF
TRBJ2-1 NA TRBV4-2 CASSQVLGSGFYNEQFF
TRBJ2-7 TRBD2 TRBV28 CASTPLPAGGKSYEQYF
TRBJ1-1 TRBD1 TRBV5-1 CASSSPGQVTQAFF
TRBJ2-3 TRBD1 TRBV4-1 CASSPGTGADTQYF
TRBJ2-1 TRBD1 TRBV19 CASSIRDSYNEQFF
TRBJ2-3 TRBD2 TRBV7-7 CASSLRVSGTGDTQYF
TRBJ2-7 TRBD2 TRBV27 CASSRGGREQYF
TRBJ2-3 TRBD1 TRBV5-1 CASSLLDRSTDTQYF
TRBJ2-5 TRBD1 TRBV4-2 CASSQVGYTTGAGKTQYF
TRBJ2-5 NA TRBV5-4 CATTTSLRSQETQYF
TRBJ1-2 TRBD1 TRBV29-1 CSAASGTGVISYGYTF
TRBJ2-1 TRBD2 TRBV28 CASSLRLAGVEQFF
TRBJ2-7 TRBD1 TRBV11-2 CASSPTGQGVYEQYF
TRBJ2-7 NA TRBV4-1 CASSQASSYEQYF
TRBJ1-1 NA TRBV7-2 CASSQTRNTEAFF
TRBJ2-7 NA TRBV7-2 CASSLGGRAFYEQYF
TRBJ2-7 NA TRBV6-6 CASTSGSSSYEQYF
TRBJ2-5 NA TRBV27 CASGPAGGAETQYF
TRBJ1-1 NA TRBV9 CASSVVRGVNTEAFF
TRBJ1-1 NA TRBV11-2 CASSFVLGGSEAFF
TRBJ2-1 NA TRBV28 CASRTQGDNEQFF
TRBJ2-7 TRBD1 TRBV6-6 CASTPRQGNEQYF
TRBJ2-3 NA TRBV3-1/TRBV3-2 CASSQYLPDTQYF
TRBJ1-1 TRBD1 TRBV5-1 CASSLRGQGLTEAFF